In this sample, the clone carrying this T cell receptor (beta chain) turned up a few times. This sample was included in a study of blood T cell repertoires in COVID-19. At the level of the study: T cells, B-cell-depleted T cells, or PBMCs supplied cDNA or gDNA.

Germline CDR1 and CDR2: MGHRA and YSYEKL. The CDR3 runs to 16 residues. V trimming: 3 bases; J trimming: 1 base; junction bases outside the gene matches: 6. Sequencing was performed with immunoSEQ multiplex PCR; in TCRdb, only in-frame clones are kept and a portion is missing. The sample contains a few hundred thousand clones, approximately 90% of which appear only once. The sequence derives from a woman in her thirties or forties who had recovered from COVID-19. This chain joins TRBV4-1 and TRBJ1-5, with 7 bases lining up with TRBD1. Input material: peripheral blood. This CDR3 is CASSQAGTASNQPQHF. Here the CDR3 DNA reads TGCGCCAGCAGCCAGGCCGGGACAGCCAGCAATCAGCCCCAGCATTTT.